These T cell receptor beta chains were read from a single sample in a study of identical twins. TCRdb ran MiXCR on the 5' RACE reads and lists one entry per CDR3 protein. The sample yields some 690,000 distinct CDR3 sequences, 21% seen once. The same data also went into a second study, on T cells expressing NK-cell markers.

Sequenced: PBMCs. The receptors derive from a woman aged 18-35 years in good health. The CDR3 runs from the conserved cysteine through the conserved F or W. Each record gives: J gene, D gene, clone size, V gene, CDR3 protein, CDR3 DNA. D genes are given only for firm matches. Clone size is stated in some rows and not others, as once, few, many or a class when expanded.

TRBJ2-7 NA NA TRBV13 CASSFPGRIEQYF TGTGCCAGCAGCTTTCCAGGACGGATCGAGCAGTACTTC
TRBJ2-1 TRBD2 NA TRBV7-7 CASSQGLAGIHNEQFF TGTGCCAGCAGCCAGGGACTAGCGGGAATACACAATGAGCAGTTCTTC
TRBJ2-7 NA few TRBV12-3/TRBV12-4 CASTSVFYEQYF TGTGCCAGCACCTCCGTTTTCTACGAGCAGTACTTC
TRBJ2-3 NA few TRBV5-1 CASSRGTDTDTQYF TGCGCCAGCTCCCGGGGGACAGACACAGATACGCAGTATTTT
TRBJ1-2 NA NA TRBV5-6 CASSLEEGGYTF TGTGCCAGCAGCTTGGAGGAGGGTGGCTACACCTTC
TRBJ2-3 NA many TRBV6-5 CASSYYEASTDTQYF TGTGCCAGCAGTTACTATGAAGCTAGCACAGATACGCAGTATTTT
TRBJ2-4 TRBD2 NA TRBV7-9 CASSPSAGGNIQYF TGTGCCAGCAGCCCGTCAGCGGGAGGGAACATTCAGTACTTC
TRBJ2-1 TRBD2 few TRBV18 CASSPSSGGTKGEQFF TGTGCCAGCTCACCGTCTAGCGGGGGGACCAAGGGTGAGCAGTTCTTC
TRBJ2-2 TRBD2 few TRBV27 CASRVAGGTGELFF TGTGCCAGCAGGGTCGCCGGGGGGACCGGGGAGCTGTTTTTT
TRBJ2-5 NA few TRBV5-8 CASSLFQFLPETQYF TGTGCCAGCAGCTTGTTCCAGTTCCTACCGGAGACCCAGTACTTC
TRBJ2-7 TRBD2 NA TRBV11-2 CASSLVTSEYPYEQYF TGTGCCAGCAGCTTAGTGACTAGCGAGTACCCCTACGAGCAGTACTTC
TRBJ2-1 TRBD2 NA TRBV6-4 CASSVSSGRAHEQFF TGTGCCAGCAGTGTATCAAGCGGGAGGGCCCATGAGCAGTTCTTC
TRBJ1-2 NA many TRBV9 CASSVDRGGFSYGYTF TGTGCCAGCAGCGTAGACCGTGGGGGGTTTAGCTATGGCTACACCTTC
TRBJ2-7 NA NA TRBV6-1 CASGIGTWSYEQYF TGTGCCAGCGGTATCGGGACATGGTCCTACGAGCAGTACTTC
TRBJ2-5 TRBD2 many TRBV10-2 CATELKAGAETQYF TGCGCCACCGAGTTAAAAGCGGGAGCAGAGACCCAGTACTTC
TRBJ2-5 NA many TRBV11-2 CASSSGQETQYF TGTGCCAGCAGCTCGGGGCAAGAGACCCAGTACTTC
TRBJ2-3 NA NA TRBV20-1 CSARYVTGNTDTQYF TGCAGTGCTAGATACGTAACAGGGAACACAGATACGCAGTATTTT
TRBJ2-1 NA NA TRBV30 CAWRYPSEQFF TGTGCCTGGAGGTATCCAAGTGAGCAGTTCTTC
TRBJ1-1 NA many TRBV3-1 CASSYGTLNTEAFF TGTGCCAGCAGCTACGGGACGTTGAACACTGAAGCTTTCTTT
TRBJ2-6 NA NA TRBV20-1 CSAWESGANVLTF TGCAGTGCCTGGGAATCAGGGGCCAACGTCCTGACTTTC
TRBJ1-2 NA NA TRBV6-1 CASSPQALTNGYTF TGTGCCAGCAGTCCCCAAGCTTTGACAAATGGCTACACCTTC
TRBJ2-6 NA few TRBV9 CASSVGAGSGANVLTF TGTGCCAGCAGCGTGGGTGCGGGCTCTGGGGCCAACGTCCTGACTTTC
TRBJ2-2 TRBD1 few TRBV7-2 CATARGRQGVNTGELFF TGTGCCACCGCGCGGGGGAGACAGGGGGTTAACACCGGGGAGCTGTTTTTT
TRBJ2-7 NA NA TRBV12-3/TRBV12-4 CASSLGAPGQTYEQYF TGTGCCAGCAGTTTAGGAGCCCCGGGTCAAACCTACGAGCAGTACTTC
TRBJ2-7 NA NA TRBV7-9 CASSPKTGASSYEQYF TGTGCCAGCAGCCCGAAGACAGGCGCCAGCTCCTACGAGCAGTACTTC
TRBJ2-7 NA NA TRBV20-1 CSAGKLDSYEQYF TGCAGTGCGGGAAAGTTAGACAGTTACGAGCAGTACTTC
TRBJ2-7 NA many TRBV15 CATSRVMGISYEQYF TGTGCCACCAGCAGAGTGATGGGGATCTCCTACGAGCAGTACTTC